What follows are 12 T cell receptor beta chains derived from one specimen sequenced in a study of T-cell reconstitution after alpha-beta-depleted transplantation in children. Molecular barcoding with unique molecular identifiers was used for the TCRbeta library. TCRdb recomputed calls from the PCR reads with MiXCR, one row per CDR3 protein. The sample has 670,000 or so distinct CDR3 sequences, around 12% seen once; the top ten hold about 0.77%. The source material was PBMCs, sampled before TCRalphabeta/CD19-depleted stem cell transplant. Every receptor here comes from a girl aged 2 to 10 with congenital amegakaryocytic thrombocytopenia, due to receive a stem cell transplant.

This clonotype turned up a few times. The genes are TRBV5-4 and TRBJ1-4, with D maybe TRBD1 (5 bases). From germline, CDR1 is SGHNT and CDR2 YYREEE (reference sequence). This CDR3 is built from 15 residues. The ends were cut back, 0 bases at V and 1 base at J, with 7 bases in the middle. For the CDR3, the DNA is TGTGCCAGCAGCTTGGACGGGGGAACTAATGAAAAACTGTTTTTT. It yields the protein CASSLDGGTNEKLFF.

This clonotype has more than one count but fewer than ten. The rearrangement joins TRBV29-1 to TRBJ2-3; 8 positions agree with TRBD1. CDR1 is SQVTM and CDR2 is ANQGSEA in the germline V gene. The length of the CDR3 is 13 residues. V lost 4 bases, J lost 7 bases, and 7 bases stayed unmatched. The CDR3 sequence is CSVGQGTEHTQYF. The CDR3 nucleotides are TGCAGCGTTGGACAGGGGACAGAGCATACGCAGTATTTT.

This clonotype has just a few counts. Here the CDR3 reads CASSQDVVQSNEQFF. The CDR3 DNA is TGTGCCAGCAGCCAAGACGTAGTCCAGAGCAATGAGCAGTTCTTC. The rearrangement joins TRBV3-1 to TRBJ2-1, with D unclear. The CDR3 consists of 15 residues. The V gene's germline CDR1 is LGHDT and CDR2 YNNKEL (reference sequence). V lost 0 bases to trimming and J lost 6 bases, with 12 bases between them.

The gene calls are TRBV5-1 and TRBJ2-3, with D possibly matching TRBD1 (6 bases). CDR1 SGHRS and CDR2 YFSETQ come from the germline V gene. Trimming left V 6 bases short and J 4 bases short, with 15 bases between. The CDR3 consists of 14 residues. The CDR3 region is CASTKGEPPDTQYF. In DNA form, the CDR3 reads TGCGCCAGCACAAAGGGGGAACCGCCAGATACGCAGTATTTT.

The chain carries TRBV20-1 and TRBJ2-1; D perhaps matches TRBD2 (5 bases). The germline V gene encodes CDR1 DFQATT and CDR2 SNEGSKA (reference sequence). This CDR3 contains 15 residues. The V end was cut by 6 bases, the J end by 3 bases, with 18 bases between. The CDR3 region has the DNA TGCAGTGCCATCCCCGGGATGTTAGACTACAATGAGCAGTTCTTC. This codes for CSAIPGMLDYNEQFF.

J is TRBJ2-7 and V is TRBV7-9, with D possibly matching TRBD2 (6 bases). This CDR3 spans 14 amino acids. Deletions cut 4 bases from V and 4 bases from J, with 14 bases between. Germline V gives CDR1 SEHNR, CDR2 FQNEAQ (reference sequence). The CDR3, as DNA: TGTGCCAGCAGCTCCACGGGAGAGAAGTACGAGCAGTACTTC. Its translation: CASSSTGEKYEQYF.

This chain connects TRBV7-2 to TRBJ2-4; possibly TRBD1 or TRBD2 for D (5 bases each). The germline gives CDR1 SGHTA, CDR2 FQGNSA. The CDR3 runs to 15 residues. Trimming pared 3 bases from V and 2 bases from J, leaving 11 bases between. As DNA, the CDR3 is TGTGCCAGCAGCTTCGAATGGGGGACCAAAAACATTCAGTACTTC. Its protein is CASSFEWGTKNIQYF.

The V gene is TRBV5-1, the J gene TRBJ2-3, with 12 nucleotides matching TRBD2. This CDR3 comprises 17 residues. The V gene's germline CDR1 is SGHRS and CDR2 YFSETQ. Trimming removed 3 bases from V and 5 bases from J; junction bases left unmatched: 10. CDR3 sequence reads: CASSSTTSGSKRDTQYF. The CDR3 coding sequence is TGCGCCAGCAGCTCGACGACTAGCGGGAGCAAAAGAGATACGCAGTATTTT.

This clonotype was seen a handful of times. This chain connects TRBV7-8 to TRBJ2-1; maybe TRBD2 (5 bases). The germline V and J ends were trimmed by 2 bases and 7 bases, with 15 bases remaining between them. The CDR3 has 15 amino acids. Germline CDR1 and CDR2: SGHVS and FQNEAQ. CDR3 coding DNA: TGTGCCAGCAGCTTATATTACCCTCGCGGGAATGAGCAGTTCTTC. Translated: CASSLYYPRGNEQFF. Looking up the rest from reference TRBV7-8 and TRBJ2-1 gives the full variable domain: GAGVSQSPRYKVAKRGQDVALRCDPISGHVSLFWYQQALGQGPEFLTYFQNEAQLDKSGLPSDRFFAERPEGSVSTLKIQRTQQEDSAVYLCASSLYYPRGNEQFFGPGTRLTVL.

In regard to this clonotype: One junction end disagrees with the germline gene, perhaps due to a read error. The V call is TRBV5-8, the J call TRBJ2-7; D unclear. This CDR3 comprises 12 residues. Germline loops: CDR1 SGHTS, CDR2 YDEGEE. CDR3 nucleotides: TGTGCCAGCAGCTTGCCGAGTCCGGGCTCCGACTTC. It is translated as CASSLPSPGSDF.

This clonotype showed up just a few times. The chain is built from TRBV29-1 and TRBJ2-3; D not resolved. This CDR3 has 12 amino acids. With 0 bases removed from V and 6 bases from J, the gap between germline ends came to 7 bases. CDR1 and CDR2 (germline): SQVTM, ANQGSEA. The CDR3 here is CSVEDQADTQYF. The CDR3 region has the DNA TGCAGCGTTGAAGATCAAGCGGATACGCAGTATTTT.

The chain has TRBV7-6 and TRBJ1-1, with 8 bases matching TRBD1. The germline gives CDR1 SGHVS, CDR2 FNYEAQ. CDR3 length: 15 residues. Trimming took 2 bases from V and 6 from J; bases not matched to a gene: 8. Written as DNA, the CDR3 is TGTGCCAGCAGCTTACTATACTCAGGGGGCTCTGAAGCTTTCTTT. It codes for CASSLLYSGGSEAFF.